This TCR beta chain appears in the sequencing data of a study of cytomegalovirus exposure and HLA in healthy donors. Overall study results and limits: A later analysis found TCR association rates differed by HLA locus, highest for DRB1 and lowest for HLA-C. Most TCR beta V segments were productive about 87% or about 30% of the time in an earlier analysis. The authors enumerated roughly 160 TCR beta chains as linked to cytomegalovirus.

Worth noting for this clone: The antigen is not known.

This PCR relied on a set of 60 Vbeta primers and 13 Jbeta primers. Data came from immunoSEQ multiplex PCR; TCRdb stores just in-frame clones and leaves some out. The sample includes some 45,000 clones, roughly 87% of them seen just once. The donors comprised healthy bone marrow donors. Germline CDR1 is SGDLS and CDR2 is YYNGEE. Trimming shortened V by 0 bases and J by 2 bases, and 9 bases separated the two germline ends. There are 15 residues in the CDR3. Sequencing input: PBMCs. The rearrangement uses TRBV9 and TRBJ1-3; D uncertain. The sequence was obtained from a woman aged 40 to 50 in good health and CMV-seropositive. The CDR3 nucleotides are TGTGCCAGCAGCGTAGACCCTAGCCCTGGAAACACCATATATTTT. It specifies CASSVDPSPGNTIYF.